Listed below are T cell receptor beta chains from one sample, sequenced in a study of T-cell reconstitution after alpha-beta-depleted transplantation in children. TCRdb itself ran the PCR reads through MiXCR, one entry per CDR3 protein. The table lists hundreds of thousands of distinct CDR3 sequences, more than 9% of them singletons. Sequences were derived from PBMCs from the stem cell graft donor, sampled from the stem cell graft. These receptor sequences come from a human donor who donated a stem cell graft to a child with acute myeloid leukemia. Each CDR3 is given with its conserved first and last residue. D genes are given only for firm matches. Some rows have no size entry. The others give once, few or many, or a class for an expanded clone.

cdr3_aa: CAISDTATTDNSPLHF; cdr3_nt: TGTGCCATCAGTGACACAGCCACTACTGATAATTCACCCCTCCACTTT; v_call: TRBV10-3; d_call: -; j_call: TRBJ1-6; clone_size: many
cdr3_aa: CSVEGGGDSGRAENEQFF; cdr3_nt: TGCAGCGTTGAAGGAGGGGGCGATAGCGGGAGGGCAGAGAATGAGCAGTTCTTC; v_call: TRBV29-1; d_call: TRBD2; j_call: TRBJ2-1; clone_size: many
cdr3_aa: CASLSPPPSYEQYF; cdr3_nt: TGTGCCAGTCTATCGCCCCCGCCCTCCTACGAGCAGTACTTC; v_call: TRBV28; d_call: -; j_call: TRBJ2-7; clone_size: few
cdr3_aa: CASSLRTDNSPLHF; cdr3_nt: TGTGCCAGCAGCTTAAGGACAGATAATTCACCCCTCCACTTT; v_call: TRBV7-6; d_call: -; j_call: TRBJ1-6; clone_size: many
cdr3_aa: CASSFDVLTF; cdr3_nt: TGTGCCAGCAGCTTCGACGTCCTGACTTTC; v_call: TRBV7-9; d_call: -; j_call: TRBJ2-6; clone_size: many
cdr3_aa: CASSLTGRGETQYF; cdr3_nt: TGTGCCAGCAGTTTAACTGGACGAGGAGAGACCCAGTACTTC; v_call: TRBV28; d_call: -; j_call: TRBJ2-5; clone_size: many
cdr3_aa: CASSLSGTVGPETQYF; cdr3_nt: TGTGCCAGCAGCTTATCTGGGACAGTGGGGCCAGAGACCCAGTACTTC; v_call: TRBV7-9; d_call: TRBD1; j_call: TRBJ2-5; clone_size: -
cdr3_aa: CAISGNGWTEAFF; cdr3_nt: TGTGCCATCAGTGGCAACGGTTGGACTGAAGCTTTCTTT; v_call: TRBV10-3; d_call: -; j_call: TRBJ1-1; clone_size: many
cdr3_aa: CASSYFGVAYEQYF; cdr3_nt: TGTGCCAGCAGTTATTTTGGGGTTGCCTACGAGCAGTACTTC; v_call: TRBV6-2/TRBV6-3; d_call: -; j_call: TRBJ2-7; clone_size: -
cdr3_aa: CASSWEEKLFF; cdr3_nt: TGTGCCAGCAGCTGGGAAGAAAAACTGTTTTTT; v_call: TRBV11-2; d_call: -; j_call: TRBJ1-4; clone_size: few
cdr3_aa: CSASEDWLSYEQYF; cdr3_nt: TGCAGTGCTAGTGAAGACTGGCTCTCCTACGAGCAGTACTTC; v_call: TRBV20-1; d_call: -; j_call: TRBJ2-7; clone_size: few
cdr3_aa: CASSFSNTDTQYF; cdr3_nt: TGTGCCAGCTCGTTTTCCAACACAGATACGCAGTATTTT; v_call: TRBV18; d_call: -; j_call: TRBJ2-3; clone_size: -
cdr3_aa: CASALRAFNTEAFF; cdr3_nt: TGTGCCAGCGCCCTTAGGGCGTTCAACACTGAAGCTTTCTTT; v_call: TRBV2; d_call: -; j_call: TRBJ1-1; clone_size: few
cdr3_aa: CASSLGLAGGADTQYF; cdr3_nt: TGTGCCAGCAGCTTAGGGCTAGCGGGAGGGGCAGATACGCAGTATTTT; v_call: TRBV7-2; d_call: TRBD2; j_call: TRBJ2-3; clone_size: many
cdr3_aa: CASSPGGVGADTQYF; cdr3_nt: TGCGCCAGCAGCCCTGGGGGGGTAGGGGCAGATACGCAGTATTTT; v_call: TRBV5-1; d_call: TRBD2; j_call: TRBJ2-3; clone_size: many
cdr3_aa: CASSLELAGAGDTQYF; cdr3_nt: TGCGCCAGCAGCTTGGAACTAGCGGGAGCTGGTGATACGCAGTATTTT; v_call: TRBV5-1; d_call: TRBD2; j_call: TRBJ2-3; clone_size: many
cdr3_aa: CASSLAFKGTDTQYF; cdr3_nt: TGTGCCAGCAGTTTGGCCTTTAAGGGCACAGATACGCAGTATTTT; v_call: TRBV27; d_call: -; j_call: TRBJ2-3; clone_size: -
cdr3_aa: CSANGLLQETQYF; cdr3_nt: TGCAGCGCCAATGGACTCCTACAAGAGACCCAGTACTTC; v_call: TRBV29-1; d_call: -; j_call: TRBJ2-5; clone_size: few
cdr3_aa: CASSVTGSYNSPLHF; cdr3_nt: TGTGCCAGCAGCGTGACAGGGTCCTATAATTCACCCCTCCACTTT; v_call: TRBV9; d_call: TRBD1; j_call: TRBJ1-6; clone_size: -
cdr3_aa: CASSEYGGRYQETQYF; cdr3_nt: TGTGCCAGCAGTGAATATGGCGGGAGGTACCAAGAGACCCAGTACTTC; v_call: TRBV25-1; d_call: TRBD2; j_call: TRBJ2-5; clone_size: -
cdr3_aa: CASSHLLAGNNEQFF; cdr3_nt: TGTGCCAGCAGCCATCTCCTAGCGGGGAACAATGAGCAGTTCTTC; v_call: TRBV4-2; d_call: TRBD2; j_call: TRBJ2-1; clone_size: -
cdr3_aa: CASSLAAGSQGVAYEQYF; cdr3_nt: TGTGCCAGCAGCTTAGCCGCCGGGTCCCAAGGGGTCGCCTACGAGCAGTACTTC; v_call: TRBV7-6; d_call: -; j_call: TRBJ2-7; clone_size: -
cdr3_aa: CASSLDLASTDTQYF; cdr3_nt: TGTGCCAGCAGCTTAGACTTGGCAAGCACAGATACGCAGTATTTT; v_call: TRBV7-9; d_call: -; j_call: TRBJ2-3; clone_size: many
cdr3_aa: CSVGGRGGTEAFF; cdr3_nt: TGCAGCGTTGGTGGTAGGGGGGGCACTGAAGCTTTCTTT; v_call: TRBV29-1; d_call: -; j_call: TRBJ1-1; clone_size: -
cdr3_aa: CSARGLAGEETQYF; cdr3_nt: TGCAGTGCTAGGGGTTTAGCGGGAGAAGAGACCCAGTACTTC; v_call: TRBV20-1; d_call: TRBD2; j_call: TRBJ2-5; clone_size: many
cdr3_aa: CASSFNTGPMNTEAFF; cdr3_nt: TGTGCCAGCAGTTTTAATACAGGTCCCATGAACACTGAAGCTTTCTTT; v_call: TRBV12-3/TRBV12-4; d_call: -; j_call: TRBJ1-1; clone_size: many
cdr3_aa: CASRVTGGDFPQHF; cdr3_nt: TGTGCCAGCAGGGTTACAGGGGGGGATTTTCCCCAGCATTTT; v_call: TRBV12-3/TRBV12-4; d_call: TRBD1; j_call: TRBJ1-5; clone_size: few
cdr3_aa: CSVRTGINTEAFF; cdr3_nt: TGCAGCGTGAGGACAGGGATAAACACTGAAGCTTTCTTT; v_call: TRBV29-1; d_call: TRBD1; j_call: TRBJ1-1; clone_size: -
cdr3_aa: CSVSPDSYNEQFF; cdr3_nt: TGCAGCGTTAGCCCGGATTCCTACAATGAGCAGTTCTTC; v_call: TRBV29-1; d_call: -; j_call: TRBJ2-1; clone_size: -
cdr3_aa: CAGQGTGNTEALF; cdr3_nt: TGTGCGGGACAGGGGACTGGGAACACTGAAGCTCTCTTT; v_call: TRBV6-2/TRBV6-3; d_call: TRBD1; j_call: TRBJ1-1; clone_size: few
cdr3_aa: CASSEGLAVSREDF; cdr3_nt: TGTGCCAGCAGTGAGGGACTAGCGGTTTCCAGGGAGGACTTC; v_call: TRBV9; d_call: TRBD2; j_call: TRBJ2-7; clone_size: many
cdr3_aa: CASSVVEVMNTEAFF; cdr3_nt: TGTGCCAGCAGCGTAGTCGAGGTGATGAACACTGAAGCTTTCTTT; v_call: TRBV9; d_call: -; j_call: TRBJ1-1; clone_size: many
cdr3_aa: CAISDSDGQETQYF; cdr3_nt: TGTGCCATCAGTGACTCGGACGGCCAAGAGACCCAGTACTTC; v_call: TRBV10-3; d_call: -; j_call: TRBJ2-5; clone_size: many
cdr3_aa: CASSGGQVHNQPQHF; cdr3_nt: TGTGCCAGCAGCGGGGGACAGGTGCACAATCAGCCCCAGCATTTT; v_call: TRBV28; d_call: TRBD1; j_call: TRBJ1-5; clone_size: many
cdr3_aa: CASTRRQGTQKSGGQYF; cdr3_nt: TGTGCCAGCACCAGGAGACAGGGGACGCAGAAATCAGGTGGGCAGTACTTC; v_call: TRBV12-3/TRBV12-4; d_call: TRBD1; j_call: TRBJ2-7; clone_size: -
cdr3_aa: CASSFRTSGDTQYF; cdr3_nt: TGTGCCAGCAGCTTCCGGACTAGCGGAGATACGCAGTATTTT; v_call: TRBV7-3; d_call: TRBD2; j_call: TRBJ2-3; clone_size: -
cdr3_aa: CASSLFSGWKTEAFF; cdr3_nt: TGTGCCAGCAGTTTATTCTCAGGGTGGAAAACTGAAGCTTTCTTT; v_call: TRBV28; d_call: -; j_call: TRBJ1-1; clone_size: few
cdr3_aa: CSAHWSGASDTQYF; cdr3_nt: TGCAGTGCTCACTGGAGCGGGGCGTCAGATACGCAGTATTTT; v_call: TRBV20-1; d_call: TRBD2; j_call: TRBJ2-3; clone_size: few
cdr3_aa: CASSQDPSGRYNEQFF; cdr3_nt: TGCGCCAGCAGCCAAGACCCTAGCGGCCGATACAATGAGCAGTTCTTC; v_call: TRBV3-1; d_call: TRBD2; j_call: TRBJ2-1; clone_size: many
cdr3_aa: CAISEGRGRETQYF; cdr3_nt: TGTGCCATCAGCGAGGGCAGGGGGCGGGAGACCCAGTACTTC; v_call: TRBV10-3; d_call: TRBD1; j_call: TRBJ2-5; clone_size: few
cdr3_aa: CASSSTSAGASYEQYF; cdr3_nt: TGTGCCAGCAGCTCCACCTCGGCGGGTGCGTCCTACGAGCAGTACTTC; v_call: TRBV7-9; d_call: -; j_call: TRBJ2-7; clone_size: few
cdr3_aa: CASSLTQGQTEAFF; cdr3_nt: TGTGCCAGCAGTTTGACTCAGGGGCAAACTGAAGCTTTCTTT; v_call: TRBV28; d_call: -; j_call: TRBJ1-1; clone_size: few
cdr3_aa: CASKVTSGIDTGELFF; cdr3_nt: TGTGCCAGCAAGGTCACTAGCGGGATAGACACCGGGGAGCTGTTTTTT; v_call: TRBV6-4; d_call: TRBD2; j_call: TRBJ2-2; clone_size: few
cdr3_aa: CASSLVSSGRAVEQFF; cdr3_nt: TGCGCCAGCAGCTTGGTTTCGAGCGGGAGGGCCGTTGAGCAGTTCTTC; v_call: TRBV5-1; d_call: TRBD2; j_call: TRBJ2-1; clone_size: many
cdr3_aa: CSAPRGTNTDTQYF; cdr3_nt: TGCAGTGCCCCCCGAGGAACCAACACAGATACGCAGTATTTT; v_call: TRBV20-1; d_call: -; j_call: TRBJ2-3; clone_size: many
cdr3_aa: CASSSSGRIYEQYF; cdr3_nt: TGTGCCAGCAGCTCTAGCGGGAGGATCTACGAGCAGTACTTC; v_call: TRBV12-3/TRBV12-4; d_call: TRBD2; j_call: TRBJ2-7; clone_size: few
cdr3_aa: CSARDLRGTYEQYF; cdr3_nt: TGCAGTGCTAGAGATTTGCGGGGCACCTACGAGCAGTACTTC; v_call: TRBV20-1; d_call: -; j_call: TRBJ2-7; clone_size: many
cdr3_aa: CASSRQGWGNEQFF; cdr3_nt: TGTGCCAGCAGCAGACAGGGGTGGGGGAATGAGCAGTTCTTC; v_call: TRBV12-3/TRBV12-4; d_call: TRBD1; j_call: TRBJ2-1; clone_size: few
cdr3_aa: CAISQGQASTNEKLFF; cdr3_nt: TGTGCCATCAGCCAAGGACAGGCCTCAACTAATGAAAAACTGTTTTTT; v_call: TRBV10-3; d_call: TRBD1; j_call: TRBJ1-4; clone_size: -
cdr3_aa: CASSQESGQGADTQYF; cdr3_nt: TGTGCCAGCAGCCAAGAATCCGGACAGGGAGCAGATACGCAGTATTTT; v_call: TRBV3-1; d_call: TRBD1; j_call: TRBJ2-3; clone_size: -
cdr3_aa: CASSEVYGEGETQYF; cdr3_nt: TGTGCCAGCAGTGAAGTATATGGAGAGGGGGAGACCCAGTACTTC; v_call: TRBV6-1; d_call: -; j_call: TRBJ2-5; clone_size: few
cdr3_aa: CASSDLAESSEQYF; cdr3_nt: TGCGCCAGCAGCGACCTAGCGGAATCCTCCGAGCAGTACTTC; v_call: TRBV5-1; d_call: TRBD2; j_call: TRBJ2-7; clone_size: few
cdr3_aa: CSVERQRASDTQYF; cdr3_nt: TGCAGCGTTGAACGTCAAAGGGCCTCAGATACGCAGTATTTT; v_call: TRBV29-1; d_call: -; j_call: TRBJ2-3; clone_size: many
cdr3_aa: CSTYSGSLPSEQFF; cdr3_nt: TGCAGTACTTATAGCGGGAGCTTGCCTTCTGAGCAGTTCTTC; v_call: TRBV20-1; d_call: TRBD2; j_call: TRBJ2-1; clone_size: many
cdr3_aa: CATRDLAVGEQFF; cdr3_nt: TGTGCCACCAGGGACCTGGCCGTCGGTGAGCAGTTCTTC; v_call: TRBV24-1; d_call: -; j_call: TRBJ2-1; clone_size: -
cdr3_aa: CSAPGTGNTGELFF; cdr3_nt: TGCAGTGCCCCCGGGACAGGGAACACCGGGGAGCTGTTTTTT; v_call: TRBV20-1; d_call: TRBD1; j_call: TRBJ2-2; clone_size: many
cdr3_aa: CASSQAGTDPSSYGYTF; cdr3_nt: TGCGCCAGCAGCCAAGCGGGGACAGATCCCAGCTCGTATGGCTACACCTTC; v_call: TRBV4-3; d_call: TRBD1; j_call: TRBJ1-2; clone_size: -
cdr3_aa: CSVKPVTSVLSYNEQFF; cdr3_nt: TGCAGCGTTAAGCCCGTAACTAGCGTACTCTCCTACAATGAGCAGTTCTTC; v_call: TRBV29-1; d_call: TRBD2; j_call: TRBJ2-1; clone_size: many
cdr3_aa: CATSRTNRWESTDTQYF; cdr3_nt: TGTGCCACCAGCAGAACTAACCGGTGGGAGTCCACAGATACGCAGTATTTT; v_call: TRBV15; d_call: -; j_call: TRBJ2-3; clone_size: -